This T cell receptor (beta chain) was identified in a study of beta chain features in type 1 diabetes. Whole-study findings and limits: A potential PCR bias toward shorter templates would be equal in patient and control samples.

Expressed TCRB transcripts were sequenced, since all the RNA that had been isolated was reverse transcribed. Mean read depth for naive, central memory and regulatory T cell samples was about 3.6 million reads. Profiling relied on immunoSEQ multiplex PCR, and the TCRdb table lists in-frame clones only, not all of them. The top ten hold under 1.3% of the sample, which has about 290,000 clones, about 7.8% seen once. This CDR3 spans 14 amino acids. Germline-derived CDR1 and CDR2 are MGHRA and YSYEKL. A few counts support this clone. Its antigen is not known. A read error may be the cause here, since a much bigger clone is one base away. Via CD45RO/CCR7/CD25/CD127/CD95/CD27, cells of the CD4+ naive, central memory, regulatory and stem cell-like memory subsets were sorted. Populations isolated by sorting all had purity greater than 95%.

Sequencing was done on a sample of central memory CD4+ T cells from blood. This clonotype was sampled from a young woman in good health. This chain connects TRBV4-1 to TRBJ2-5; the match to TRBD1 covers 9 bases. CDR3 loop: CASATGGGSVTQNF. DNA for the CDR3: TGCGCCAGCGCGACAGGGGGAGGTTCGGTGACCCAGAACTTC.